A selection of T cell receptor beta chains follows, all from one sample in a study of human T cells and chemical hapten exposure. Using its own MiXCR run on the RACE reads, TCRdb lists one record per CDR3 protein. The sample consists of around 380,000 distinct CDR3 sequences, roughly 4.8% of them appearing once. The material sequenced was whole blood, taken in connection with sensitization to the hapten diphenylcyclopropenone (DPC). The receptors stem from a woman aged 45-60 years with alopecia areata. Some clones in this sample may be carry-over from other donors' samples. Both conserved end residues are part of each CDR3. D genes are given only for firm matches. Rows may omit the clone size; those that give it use once, few, many or a size class.

d_gene: .
v_gene: TRBV2
abundance: many
j_gene: TRBJ2-7
CDR3nt: TGTGCCAGCAGACCTCTAGGGGTCTACGAGCAGTACTTC
CDR3aa: CASRPLGVYEQYF

d_gene: TRBD1
v_gene: TRBV2
abundance: few
j_gene: TRBJ1-4
CDR3nt: TGTGCCAGCAGTGAATCGGGACAGGGAGAAAAACTGTTTTTT
CDR3aa: CASSESGQGEKLFF

d_gene: .
v_gene: TRBV3-1
abundance: many
j_gene: TRBJ2-7
CDR3nt: TGTGCCAGCAGCCAAGGACGCGAGCAGTACTTC
CDR3aa: CASSQGREQYF

d_gene: .
v_gene: TRBV5-4
abundance: many
j_gene: TRBJ1-1
CDR3nt: TGTGCCAGCAGCTTGCGGGGGTCTGAAGCTTTCTTT
CDR3aa: CASSLRGSEAFF

d_gene: TRBD1
v_gene: TRBV5-1
abundance: many
j_gene: TRBJ1-2
CDR3nt: TGCGCCAGCAGCCTAACAGGGGGTGAGCTCCCTGATGGCTACACCTTC
CDR3aa: CASSLTGGELPDGYTF

d_gene: .
v_gene: TRBV3-1
abundance: .
j_gene: TRBJ2-3
CDR3nt: TGTGCCAGCAGCCGATATGGACAGAACACAGATACGCAGTATTTT
CDR3aa: CASSRYGQNTDTQYF

d_gene: TRBD1
v_gene: TRBV11-2
abundance: .
j_gene: TRBJ1-1
CDR3nt: TGTGCCAGCAGCAAGGACAGGGCTATTGAAGCTTTCTTT
CDR3aa: CASSKDRAIEAFF

d_gene: .
v_gene: TRBV5-4
abundance: few
j_gene: TRBJ1-1
CDR3nt: TGTGCCAGCAGCTTGAGAGGGGCCTCAACGGGGACTGAAGCTTTCTTT
CDR3aa: CASSLRGASTGTEAFF

d_gene: TRBD1
v_gene: TRBV7-2
abundance: .
j_gene: TRBJ2-7
CDR3nt: TGTGCCAGCAGCTCCGCGACAGGGTTAAAGGGCGAGCAGTACTTC
CDR3aa: CASSSATGLKGEQYF

d_gene: TRBD2
v_gene: TRBV15
abundance: .
j_gene: TRBJ2-1
CDR3nt: TGTGCCACCAGCAGCTCGGGACTAGCGGGAGAAGGGGAGCAGTTCTTC
CDR3aa: CATSSSGLAGEGEQFF

d_gene: TRBD2
v_gene: TRBV7-9
abundance: many
j_gene: TRBJ2-2
CDR3nt: TGTGCCAGCAGCAGCCGACTAGCGGGGGCCACCGGGGAGCTGTTTTTT
CDR3aa: CASSSRLAGATGELFF

d_gene: TRBD2
v_gene: TRBV20-1
abundance: .
j_gene: TRBJ2-3
CDR3nt: TGCAGTGCTCCCCGGCTAGCGGGGCAGGCTACGCAGTATTTT
CDR3aa: CSAPRLAGQATQYF

d_gene: TRBD1
v_gene: TRBV10-3
abundance: .
j_gene: TRBJ2-4
CDR3nt: TGTGCCATCAGTGGGGTCTTCAGGGGGTCCAAAAACATTCAGTACTTC
CDR3aa: CAISGVFRGSKNIQYF

d_gene: TRBD1
v_gene: TRBV4-1
abundance: many
j_gene: TRBJ2-3
CDR3nt: TGCGCCAGCAGCCAACAGGGGGAGACGACAGATACGCAGTATTTT
CDR3aa: CASSQQGETTDTQYF

d_gene: TRBD2
v_gene: TRBV29-1
abundance: many
j_gene: TRBJ2-3
CDR3nt: TGCAGCGCGGGAAGCGGGGGAAGCACAGATACGCAGTATTTT
CDR3aa: CSAGSGGSTDTQYF

d_gene: .
v_gene: TRBV5-4
abundance: few
j_gene: TRBJ2-5
CDR3nt: TGTGCCAGCAGCTTGGGGAGCAACCAAGAGACCCAGTACTTC
CDR3aa: CASSLGSNQETQYF

d_gene: TRBD2
v_gene: TRBV7-8
abundance: .
j_gene: TRBJ2-1
CDR3nt: TGTGCCAGCAGCTCCCTAGCGGGCCGTCGAGGGGTCTTC
CDR3aa: CASSSLAGRRGVF

d_gene: .
v_gene: TRBV24-1
abundance: many
j_gene: TRBJ2-5
CDR3nt: TGTGCCACCACCGACGGGGGGCCGCGAGAGACCCAGTACTTC
CDR3aa: CATTDGGPRETQYF

d_gene: TRBD1
v_gene: TRBV12-3/TRBV12-4
abundance: many
j_gene: TRBJ1-4
CDR3nt: TGTGCCAGCAGTAGGGGGGGACAGGGTGTCCGGGCTAATGAAAAACTGTTTTTT
CDR3aa: CASSRGGQGVRANEKLFF

d_gene: TRBD1
v_gene: TRBV4-3
abundance: many
j_gene: TRBJ2-7
CDR3nt: TGCGCCAGCAGCCAAGATAAACAGGGGGTCTACGAGCAGTACTTC
CDR3aa: CASSQDKQGVYEQYF

d_gene: .
v_gene: TRBV20-1
abundance: few
j_gene: TRBJ1-5
CDR3nt: TGCAGTGCTAGAGGGGCGATGAACAATCAGCCCCAGCATTTT
CDR3aa: CSARGAMNNQPQHF

d_gene: TRBD1
v_gene: TRBV13
abundance: .
j_gene: TRBJ2-1
CDR3nt: TGTGCCAGCAGCCGGACAGGGGGTAACAATGAGCAGTTCTTC
CDR3aa: CASSRTGGNNEQFF

d_gene: .
v_gene: TRBV19
abundance: many
j_gene: TRBJ2-2
CDR3nt: TGTGCCAGTAGTATAATCACCGGGGAGCTGTTTTTT
CDR3aa: CASSIITGELFF

d_gene: TRBD1
v_gene: TRBV19
abundance: many
j_gene: TRBJ2-1
CDR3nt: TGTGCCAGTAGTAGAGGGACAGAATACAATGAGCAGTTCTTC
CDR3aa: CASSRGTEYNEQFF

d_gene: TRBD2
v_gene: TRBV12-3/TRBV12-4
abundance: many
j_gene: TRBJ2-5
CDR3nt: TGTGCCAGCAGTTTAGTTGCTAGCGGAGGCCCAGAGACCCAGTACTTC
CDR3aa: CASSLVASGGPETQYF

d_gene: .
v_gene: TRBV7-2
abundance: many
j_gene: TRBJ1-1
CDR3nt: TGTGCCAGCAGCTTTTGGACAGCGAACACTGAAGCTTTCTTT
CDR3aa: CASSFWTANTEAFF

d_gene: .
v_gene: TRBV12-3/TRBV12-4
abundance: few
j_gene: TRBJ1-5
CDR3nt: TGTGCCAGCAGCTTGGCGGCGGGTCGTCAGCCCCAGCATTTT
CDR3aa: CASSLAAGRQPQHF

d_gene: .
v_gene: TRBV4-1
abundance: .
j_gene: TRBJ1-2
CDR3nt: TGCGCCAGCAGCGGAAAGGGACCCGGTTTGGGCTACACCTTC
CDR3aa: CASSGKGPGLGYTF

d_gene: TRBD1
v_gene: TRBV7-2
abundance: few
j_gene: TRBJ2-7
CDR3nt: TGTGCCAGCAGCCCAACTCCGGGACAGGGCTCCCCCGAGCAGTACTTC
CDR3aa: CASSPTPGQGSPEQYF

d_gene: TRBD1
v_gene: TRBV12-5
abundance: many
j_gene: TRBJ2-1
CDR3nt: TGTGCTAGTGGAGAGCTATGGGACAGGGGATCTGCCGGTGAGCAGTTCTTC
CDR3aa: CASGELWDRGSAGEQFF

d_gene: TRBD1
v_gene: TRBV2
abundance: many
j_gene: TRBJ1-5
CDR3nt: TGTGCCAGCGGGGGACAGGGGGTTGGGAGTCAGCCCCAGCATTTT
CDR3aa: CASGGQGVGSQPQHF

d_gene: TRBD1
v_gene: TRBV12-3/TRBV12-4
abundance: few
j_gene: TRBJ2-5
CDR3nt: TGTGCCAGCAGTTTAGCGAATACAGGGGGCTTTGAGACCCAGTACTTC
CDR3aa: CASSLANTGGFETQYF

d_gene: .
v_gene: TRBV4-3
abundance: .
j_gene: TRBJ2-7
CDR3nt: TGCGCCAGCAGCCAAGAGGTAACGGTCTCCTACGAGCAGTACTTC
CDR3aa: CASSQEVTVSYEQYF

d_gene: TRBD2
v_gene: TRBV20-1
abundance: many
j_gene: TRBJ2-7
CDR3nt: TGCAGTGCCGCCCCTACGGGACTAGGCCACGAGCAGTACTTC
CDR3aa: CSAAPTGLGHEQYF

d_gene: TRBD1
v_gene: TRBV29-1
abundance: few
j_gene: TRBJ2-1
CDR3nt: TGCAGCGTCCCGACAGGGGGCATGACCTACAATGAGCAGTTCTTC
CDR3aa: CSVPTGGMTYNEQFF

d_gene: TRBD1
v_gene: TRBV30
abundance: many
j_gene: TRBJ2-7
CDR3nt: TGTGCCTGGAGGACAGGGAGTATCTACGAGCAGTACTTC
CDR3aa: CAWRTGSIYEQYF

d_gene: .
v_gene: TRBV7-2
abundance: .
j_gene: TRBJ1-5
CDR3nt: TGTGCCAGCAGCTTAGCCATTGGCAGCAATCAGCCCCAGCATTTT
CDR3aa: CASSLAIGSNQPQHF

d_gene: .
v_gene: TRBV7-2
abundance: few
j_gene: TRBJ2-7
CDR3nt: TGTGCCAGCAGCTTAAGGGACTCCTACGAGCAGTACTTC
CDR3aa: CASSLRDSYEQYF

d_gene: .
v_gene: TRBV12-3/TRBV12-4
abundance: many
j_gene: TRBJ2-5
CDR3nt: TGTGCCAGCAGTCTCAATTACCAAGAGACCCAGTACTTC
CDR3aa: CASSLNYQETQYF

d_gene: TRBD1
v_gene: TRBV7-2
abundance: .
j_gene: TRBJ2-2
CDR3nt: TGTGCCAGCAGCGCCCACAGGGGACCCCCTGGCGGGGAGCTGTTTTTT
CDR3aa: CASSAHRGPPGGELFF

d_gene: .
v_gene: TRBV29-1
abundance: few
j_gene: TRBJ1-1
CDR3nt: TGCAGCGTATACAGGGTAACGGCTGAAGCTTTCTTT
CDR3aa: CSVYRVTAEAFF

d_gene: .
v_gene: TRBV3-1
abundance: many
j_gene: TRBJ1-1
CDR3nt: TGTGCCAGCAGCCAAGGACAAGTCACTGAAGCTTTCTTT
CDR3aa: CASSQGQVTEAFF

d_gene: TRBD2
v_gene: TRBV29-1
abundance: .
j_gene: TRBJ2-1
CDR3nt: TGCAGCGTTGAGTGGTGGCAGGGAGGGAACAATGAGCAGTTCTTC
CDR3aa: CSVEWWQGGNNEQFF

d_gene: .
v_gene: TRBV5-1
abundance: few
j_gene: TRBJ1-1
CDR3nt: TGCGCCAGCAGCTTGGGAGGGGACCTCACTGAAGCTTTCTTT
CDR3aa: CASSLGGDLTEAFF